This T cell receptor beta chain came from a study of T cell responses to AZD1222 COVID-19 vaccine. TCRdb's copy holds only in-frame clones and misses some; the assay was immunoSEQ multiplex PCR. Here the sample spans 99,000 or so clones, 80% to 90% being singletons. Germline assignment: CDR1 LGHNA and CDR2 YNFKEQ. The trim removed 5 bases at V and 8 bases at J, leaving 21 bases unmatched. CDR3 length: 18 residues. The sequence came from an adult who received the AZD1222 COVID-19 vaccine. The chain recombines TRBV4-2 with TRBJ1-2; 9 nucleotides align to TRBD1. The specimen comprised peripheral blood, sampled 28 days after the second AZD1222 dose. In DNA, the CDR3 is TGTGCCAGCAGCTTAAGTACGGGACAGGGAGCAATAGGAGGAGGCTACACCTTC. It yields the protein CASSLSTGQGAIGGGYTF.